Below are 8 T cell receptor beta chains sequenced from a single sample in a study of T cells after somatic rescue of genetic block. Data came from immunoSEQ multiplex PCR; TCRdb stores just in-frame clones and leaves some out. The sample consists of 13,000 to 15,000 clones, approximately 70% of them appearing once. The specimen sequenced was peripheral blood mononuclear cells (PBMCs). The receptors were gathered from a boy under 18.

V and J are TRBV6-1 and TRBJ1-1; possible D gene TRBD1, 6 bases. Trimming removed 6 bases from V and 3 bases from J, with 14 bases in between. This CDR3 has 14 residues. Germline assignment: CDR1 MNHNS and CDR2 SASEGT. The CDR3 nucleotides read TGTGCCAGCAGCCACACCACAGGGTACACTGAAGCTTTCTTT. As protein: CASSHTTGYTEAFF.

V and J are TRBV14 and TRBJ1-2; the D gene is possibly TRBD1 (5 bases). The germline V gene has CDR1 SGHDN and CDR2 FVKESK. The CDR3 spans 14 residues. V shed 5 bases and J shed 3 bases, with 13 bases lying between them. The CDR3 bases are TGTGCCAGCAGCGTCAAGGCGGGGGACTATGGCTACACCTTC. Translation gives CASSVKAGDYGYTF.

This chain connects TRBV10-3 to TRBJ1-6; D may be TRBD1 (5 bases). The CDR3 spans 15 residues. Trimming removed 0 bases at V and 8 bases at J, with 11 bases between. Germline V gene data show CDR1 as ENHRY and CDR2 as SYGVKD. The chain's CDR3 is CAISESGAGHSPLHF. Written as DNA, the CDR3 is TGTGCCATCAGTGAGTCAGGGGCAGGGCATTCACCCCTCCACTTT.

The chain has TRBV25-1 and TRBJ1-3; TRBD1 aligns across 7 bases. This CDR3 comprises 13 residues. Germline loops: CDR1 MGHDK, CDR2 SYGVNS. V shed 8 bases and J 0 bases; nucleotides not matched to a gene: 1. In nucleotides, the CDR3 is TGTGCCAGCGGACAGGTCTCTGGAAACACCATATATTTT. Its translation: CASGQVSGNTIYF. The full variable domain, completed using reference TRBV25-1 and TRBJ1-3, is EADIYQTPRYLVIGTGKKITLECSQTMGHDKMYWYQQDPGMELHLIHYSYGVNSTEKGDLSSESTVSRIRTEHFPLTLESARPSHTSQYLCASGQVSGNTIYFGEGSWLTVV.

This sequence joins TRBV5-1 and TRBJ1-1, with a weak D call TRBD1 (5 bases). The CDR3 runs to 14 residues. V was shortened by 2 bases and J by 4 bases, with 12 bases between the two germline ends. Germline values: CDR1 SGHRS, CDR2 YFSETQ. CDR3 sequence reads: CASSFRPQGTEAFF. The CDR3 coding sequence is TGCGCCAGCAGCTTCCGTCCCCAGGGCACTGAAGCTTTCTTT.

The chain employs TRBV5-1 and TRBJ2-7; D gene uncertain. V lost 0 bases, J lost 7 bases, and 11 bases lay in between. The CDR3 consists of 13 residues. Germline loops: CDR1 SGHRS, CDR2 YFSETQ. CDR3 in amino acids: CASSLAPSGEQYF. The CDR3 DNA sequence: TGCGCCAGCAGCTTGGCCCCCTCCGGGGAGCAGTACTTC. The variable domain in full, completed from reference TRBV5-1 and TRBJ2-7, reads KAGVTQTPRYLIKTRGQQVTLSCSPISGHRSVSWYQQTPGQGLQFLFEYFSETQRNKGNFPGRFSGRQFSNSRSEMNVSTLELGDSALYLCASSLAPSGEQYFGPGTRLTVT.

This clone has a handful of counts. This chain links TRBV7-3 with TRBJ2-1, with TRBD2 matching 7 bases. CDR3 length: 18 residues. The trim removed 1 base at V and 5 bases at J, leaving 14 bases unmatched. The germline V gene has CDR1 SGHTA and CDR2 FQGTGA. Here the CDR3 reads CASSLRPVRAGWDNEQFF. CDR3 in DNA: TGTGCCAGCAGCTTAAGGCCGGTGAGAGCGGGGTGGGACAATGAGCAGTTCTTC. The full variable domain, with the rest looked up from reference TRBV7-3 and TRBJ2-1, is GAGVSQTPSNKVTEKGKYVELRCDPISGHTALYWYRQSLGQGPEFLIYFQGTGAADDSGLPNDRFFAVRPEGSVSTLKIQRTERGDSAVYLCASSLRPVRAGWDNEQFFGPGTRLTVL.

The chain is built from TRBV7-4 and TRBJ2-1; D may be TRBD2 (6 bases). Germline CDR1 is SGHVT and CDR2 is SQSDAQ. The CDR3 loop spans 16 amino acids. V was pared by 4 bases and J by 0 bases, with 13 bases between. CDR3 region: CASSSTGTPSYNEQFF. The CDR3 DNA reads as TGTGCCAGCAGCTCGACCGGGACTCCCTCCTACAATGAGCAGTTCTTC.